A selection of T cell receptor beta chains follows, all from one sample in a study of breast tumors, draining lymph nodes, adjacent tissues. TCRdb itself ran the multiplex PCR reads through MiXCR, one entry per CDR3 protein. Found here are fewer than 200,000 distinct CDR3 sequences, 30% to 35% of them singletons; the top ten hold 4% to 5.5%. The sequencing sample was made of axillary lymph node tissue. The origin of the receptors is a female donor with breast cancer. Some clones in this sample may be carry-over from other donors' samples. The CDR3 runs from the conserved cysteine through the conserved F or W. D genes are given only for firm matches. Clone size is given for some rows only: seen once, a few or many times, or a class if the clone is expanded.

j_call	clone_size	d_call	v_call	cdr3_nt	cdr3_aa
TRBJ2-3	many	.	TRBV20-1	TGCAGTGCTAGTGTACTACCTAACACAGATACGCAGTATTTT	CSASVLPNTDTQYF
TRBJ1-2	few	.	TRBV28	TGTGCCAGCAGTTTAGGGGATGGAGGGAGGCAGTATGGCTACACCTTC	CASSLGDGGRQYGYTF
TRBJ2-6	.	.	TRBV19	TGTGCCAGTAGTTCATATCGGGGGGCGCCGCTGACTGGGGCCAACATCCTGACTTTC	CASSSYRGAPLTGANILTF
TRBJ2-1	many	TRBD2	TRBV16	TGTGCCAGCAGCCCGGGGGGGGTCAATGAGCAGTTCTTC	CASSPGGVNEQFF
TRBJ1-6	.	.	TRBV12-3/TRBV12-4	TGTGCCAGCAGCGGGGGGGCCAGGTCACCCCTCCACTTT	CASSGGARSPLHF
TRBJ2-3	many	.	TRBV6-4	TGTGCCAGCAGCACGGTTCGGGGAGATACGCAGTATTTT	CASSTVRGDTQYF
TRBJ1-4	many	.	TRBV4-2	TGTGCCAGCAGCCCACAATCAGGACGGACTAATGAAAAACTGTTTTTT	CASSPQSGRTNEKLFF
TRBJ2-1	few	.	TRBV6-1	TGTGCCAGCACTTTTGACGCCGCGCCCGTCGATGAGCAGTTCTTC	CASTFDAAPVDEQFF
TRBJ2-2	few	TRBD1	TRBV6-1	TGTGCCAGCAGGGGGTTAGGATTTGGGACAGCGAACACCGGGGAGCTGTTTTTT	CASRGLGFGTANTGELFF
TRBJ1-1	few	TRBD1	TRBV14	TGTGCCAGCAGCCAAGGTGACAGGGAGAAATACTGGGGCACTGAAGCTTTCTTT	CASSQGDREKYWGTEAFF
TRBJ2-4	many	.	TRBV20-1	TGCAGTGCCCCGGACCACGGGAAAAACATTCAGTACTTC	CSAPDHGKNIQYF
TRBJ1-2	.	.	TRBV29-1	TGCAGCGTAGGGGTTGGAATCTATGGCTACACCTTC	CSVGVGIYGYTF
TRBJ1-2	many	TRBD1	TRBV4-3	TGCGCCAGCAGCCAAGATTATGGTGAGACAGGGGCGGACCTTGTTTTC	CASSQDYGETGADLVF
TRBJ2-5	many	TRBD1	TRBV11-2	TGTGCCAGCAGCCTAAAGGGCAGGGGGTGGGAGACCCAGTACTTC	CASSLKGRGWETQYF
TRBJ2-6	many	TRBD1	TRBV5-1	TGCGCCAGCAGCTCACAACCGGGACAGGGCTCTGGGGCCAACGTCCTGACTTTC	CASSSQPGQGSGANVLTF
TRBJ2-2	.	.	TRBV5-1	TGCGCCAGCAGCTTACTAGAGACCGGGGAGCTGTTTTTT	CASSLLETGELFF
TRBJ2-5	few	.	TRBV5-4	TGTGCCAGCAGTCATAAGGCCACGGCACAAGAGACCCAGTACTTC	CASSHKATAQETQYF
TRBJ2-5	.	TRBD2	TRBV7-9	TGTGCCTGCAGCGGGGAGAGAGGGGAAGAGACCCAGTACTTC	CACSGERGEETQYF
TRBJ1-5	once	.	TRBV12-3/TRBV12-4	TGTGCCAGCAGGACCGGGGGCAACGGCAATCGGCCCCAGCATTTT	CASRTGGNGNRPQHF
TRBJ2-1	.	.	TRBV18	TGTGCCAGCTCACCAAACCGGACGGGGACATCCTACAATGAGCAGTTCTTC	CASSPNRTGTSYNEQFF
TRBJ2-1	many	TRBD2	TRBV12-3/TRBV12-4	TGTGCCAGCAGTTTAGGCGGGAGACTCTCCTACAATGAGCAGTTCTTC	CASSLGGRLSYNEQFF
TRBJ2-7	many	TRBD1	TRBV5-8	TGTGCCAGCAGCTTAGGGACAGGGATGTACGAGCAGTACTTC	CASSLGTGMYEQYF
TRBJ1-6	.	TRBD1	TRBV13	TGTGCCAGCAGCTTGGTGGGAACAGGGGTTGGCTCACCCCTCCACTTT	CASSLVGTGVGSPLHF
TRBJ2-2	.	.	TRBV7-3	TGTGCCAGCAGCTCGAGGAACACTGGGGCGCTGTTTTTT	CASSSRNTGALFF